A single sample is the source of the 5 T cell receptor beta chains below, sequenced in a study of shared clonotypes between healthy human individuals. Terminally differentiated effector memory CD45RA+ cells were excluded from the naive CD8 cells, which were CD45RO-negative and positively selected for CCR7. Sequencing was performed with immunoSEQ multiplex PCR; in TCRdb, only in-frame clones are kept and a portion is missing. Here the sample spans around 2,100,000 clones, 85% to 95% being singletons. The sequencing sample was made of naive CD8+ T cells sorted from blood. The receptor source for this set is a man between 18 and 35 years old in good health.

The CDR3: CAISESRPGGLTDTQYF. CDR3 DNA sequence: TGTGCCATCAGTGAGTCGAGGCCGGGGGGCCTCACAGATACGCAGTATTTT. The V gene is TRBV10-3, the J gene TRBJ2-3; D is possibly TRBD2 (7 bases). From germline, CDR1 is ENHRY and CDR2 SYGVKD. The CDR3 runs to 17 residues. Trimming removed 0 bases at V and 2 bases at J, with 15 bases between.

CDR3 DNA sequence: TGTGCCAGCAGCTTAGGGCCTAGCGGTGGGAAAGGCAATGAGCAGTTCTTC. It encodes CASSLGPSGGKGNEQFF. This chain joins TRBV7-9 and TRBJ2-1; 7 bases are shared with TRBD2. Germline assignment: CDR1 SEHNR and CDR2 FQNEAQ (reference sequence). V dropped 1 base and J dropped 6; count of bases not matched to a gene: 12. This CDR3 region has 17 residues.

The chain uses TRBV27 and TRBJ2-1, with 9 bases lining up with TRBD2. The germline V gene has CDR1 MNHEY and CDR2 SMNVEV (reference sequence). CDR3 length: 16 residues. V shed 6 bases, J shed 7 bases, and the junction held 13 bases outside the gene matches. The CDR3 DNA is TGTGCCAGCAGCGCCCGCGGGGGGGAGGAAGGGAATGAGCAGTTCTTC. It yields the protein CASSARGGEEGNEQFF.

The rearrangement uses TRBV7-9 and TRBJ2-7; 11 nucleotides line up with TRBD1. In germline, CDR1 is SEHNR, CDR2 FQNEAQ (reference sequence). V gave up 4 bases and J gave up 0 bases; unmatched junction bases: 2. This CDR3 region has 15 residues. In nucleotides, the CDR3 is TGTGCCAGCAGCTCCGGGACAGGGGGCTCCTACGAGCAGTACTTC. It yields the protein CASSSGTGGSYEQYF.

The gene calls are TRBV7-9 and TRBJ2-1; TRBD2 might be the D (5 bases). CDR1 SEHNR and CDR2 FQNEAQ come from the germline V gene (reference sequence). The V and J ends lost 1 base and 6 bases respectively, with 13 bases between them. The CDR3 sequence is 15 residues long. The CDR3 is CASSLEGSGSNEQFF. The CDR3 DNA reads as TGTGCCAGCAGCTTAGAGGGAAGCGGAAGCAATGAGCAGTTCTTC.